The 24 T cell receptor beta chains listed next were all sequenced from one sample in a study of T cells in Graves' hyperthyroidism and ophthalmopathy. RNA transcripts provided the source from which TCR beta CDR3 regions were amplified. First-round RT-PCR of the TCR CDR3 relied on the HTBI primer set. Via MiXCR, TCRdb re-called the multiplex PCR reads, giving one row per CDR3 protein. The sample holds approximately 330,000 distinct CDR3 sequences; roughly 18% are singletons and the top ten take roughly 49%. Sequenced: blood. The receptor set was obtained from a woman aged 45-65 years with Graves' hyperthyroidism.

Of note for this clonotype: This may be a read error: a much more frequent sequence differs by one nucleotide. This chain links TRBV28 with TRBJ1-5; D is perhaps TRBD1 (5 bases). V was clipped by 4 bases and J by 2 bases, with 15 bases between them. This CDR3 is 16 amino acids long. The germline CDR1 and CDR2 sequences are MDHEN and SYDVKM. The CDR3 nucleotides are TGTGCCAGCAGTTGGGTAGGTCAGGGCGGCAATCAGCCCCAGCATTTT. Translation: CASSWVGQGGNQPQHF. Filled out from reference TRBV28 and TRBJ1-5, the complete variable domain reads DVKVTQSSRYLVKRTGEKVFLECVQDMDHENMFWYRQDPGLGLRLIYFSYDVKMKEKGDIPEGYSVSREKKERFSLILESASTNQTSMYLCASSWVGQGGNQPQHFGDGTRLSIL.

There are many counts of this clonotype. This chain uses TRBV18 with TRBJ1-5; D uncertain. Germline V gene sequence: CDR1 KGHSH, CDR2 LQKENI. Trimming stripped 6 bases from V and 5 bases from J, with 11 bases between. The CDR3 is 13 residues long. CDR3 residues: CASSPGWDQPQHF. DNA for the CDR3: TGTGCCAGCTCCCCCGGATGGGATCAGCCCCAGCATTTT.

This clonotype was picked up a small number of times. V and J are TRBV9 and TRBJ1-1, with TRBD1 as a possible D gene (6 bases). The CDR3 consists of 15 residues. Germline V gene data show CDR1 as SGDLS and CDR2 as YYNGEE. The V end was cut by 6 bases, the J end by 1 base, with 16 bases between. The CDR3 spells CASKPIGGTNTEAFF. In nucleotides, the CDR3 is TGTGCCAGCAAGCCTATAGGGGGAACGAACACTGAAGCTTTCTTT. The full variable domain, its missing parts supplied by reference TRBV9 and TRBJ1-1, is DSGVTQTPKHLITATGQRVTLRCSPRSGDLSVYWYQQSLDQGLQFLIQYYNGEERAKGNILERFSAQQFPDLHSELNLSSLELGDSALYFCASKPIGGTNTEAFFGQGTRLTVV.

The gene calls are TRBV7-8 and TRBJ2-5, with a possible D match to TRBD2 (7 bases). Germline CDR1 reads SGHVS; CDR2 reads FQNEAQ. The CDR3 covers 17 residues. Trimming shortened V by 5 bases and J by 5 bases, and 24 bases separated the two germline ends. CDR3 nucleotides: TGTGCCAGCAGCCGCCGGGGGGCGGCCCCCCAGTGGGAGACCCAGTACTTC. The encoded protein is CASSRRGAAPQWETQYF. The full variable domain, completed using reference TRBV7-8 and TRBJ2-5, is GAGVSQSPRYKVAKRGQDVALRCDPISGHVSLFWYQQALGQGPEFLTYFQNEAQLDKSGLPSDRFFAERPEGSVSTLKIQRTQQEDSAVYLCASSRRGAAPQWETQYFGPGTRLLVL.

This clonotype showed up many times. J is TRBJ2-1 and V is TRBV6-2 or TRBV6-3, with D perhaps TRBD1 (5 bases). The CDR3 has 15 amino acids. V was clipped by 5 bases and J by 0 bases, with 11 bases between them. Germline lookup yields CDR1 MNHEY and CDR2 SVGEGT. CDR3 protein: CASSQGLSSYNEQFF. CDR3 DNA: TGTGCCAGCAGTCAGGGCCTTAGCTCCTACAATGAGCAGTTCTTC.

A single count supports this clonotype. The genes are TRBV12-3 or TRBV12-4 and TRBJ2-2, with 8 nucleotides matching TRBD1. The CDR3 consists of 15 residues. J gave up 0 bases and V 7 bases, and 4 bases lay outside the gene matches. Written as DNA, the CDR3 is TGTGCCAGCACCCGGACAGGGTCGAACACCGGGGAGCTGTTTTTT. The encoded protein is CASTRTGSNTGELFF.

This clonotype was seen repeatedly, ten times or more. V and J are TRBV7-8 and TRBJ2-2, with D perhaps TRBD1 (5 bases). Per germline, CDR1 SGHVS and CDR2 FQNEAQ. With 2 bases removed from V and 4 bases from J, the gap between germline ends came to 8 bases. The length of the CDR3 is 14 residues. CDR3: CASSLLGVTGELFF. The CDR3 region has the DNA TGTGCCAGCAGCTTATTAGGGGTCACCGGGGAGCTGTTTTTT.

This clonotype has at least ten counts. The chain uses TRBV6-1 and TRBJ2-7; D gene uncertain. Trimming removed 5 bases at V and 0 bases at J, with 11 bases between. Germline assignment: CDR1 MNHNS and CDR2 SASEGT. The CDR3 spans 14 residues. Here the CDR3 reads CASSKPESSYEQYF. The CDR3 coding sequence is TGTGCCAGCAGTAAACCAGAGAGCTCCTACGAGCAGTACTTC.

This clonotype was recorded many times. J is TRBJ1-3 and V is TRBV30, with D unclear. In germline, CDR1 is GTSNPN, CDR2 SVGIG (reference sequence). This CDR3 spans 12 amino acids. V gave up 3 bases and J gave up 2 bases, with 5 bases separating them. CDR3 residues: CAWRTTGNTIYF. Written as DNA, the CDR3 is TGTGCCTGGAGGACCACTGGAAACACCATATATTTT. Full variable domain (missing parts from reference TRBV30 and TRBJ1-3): SQTIHQWPATLVQPVGSPLSLECTVEGTSNPNLYWYRQAAGRGLQLLFYSVGIGQISSEVPQNLSASRPQDRQFILSSKKLLLSDSGFYLCAWRTTGNTIYFGEGSWLTVV.

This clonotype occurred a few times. The CDR3 nucleotides read TGCAGTGCTAGAAGGTGGGGCCACGACTACACGGGTGAAAAACTGTTTTTT. It encodes CSARRWGHDYTGEKLFF. This chain connects TRBV20-1 to TRBJ1-4, with D possibly TRBD1 on 5 matching bases. Deletions cut 2 bases from V and 7 bases from J, with 23 bases between. This CDR3 comprises 17 residues. Germline V gene data show CDR1 as DFQATT and CDR2 as SNEGSKA (reference sequence).

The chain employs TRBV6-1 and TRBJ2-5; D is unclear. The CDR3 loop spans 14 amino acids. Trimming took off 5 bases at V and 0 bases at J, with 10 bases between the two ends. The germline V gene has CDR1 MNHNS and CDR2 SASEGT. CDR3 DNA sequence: TGTGCCAGCAGTAGCCGACCATACCAAGAGACCCAGTACTTC. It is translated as CASSSRPYQETQYF.

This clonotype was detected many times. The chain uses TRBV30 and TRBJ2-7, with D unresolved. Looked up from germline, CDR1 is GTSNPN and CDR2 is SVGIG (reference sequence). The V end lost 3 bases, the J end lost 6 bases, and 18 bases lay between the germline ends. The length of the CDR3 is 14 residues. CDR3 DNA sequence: TGTGCCTGGAGCCGACCCCCAGGCCGGATCGAGCAGTACTTC. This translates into CAWSRPPGRIEQYF. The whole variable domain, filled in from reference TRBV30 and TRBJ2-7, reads SQTIHQWPATLVQPVGSPLSLECTVEGTSNPNLYWYRQAAGRGLQLLFYSVGIGQISSEVPQNLSASRPQDRQFILSSKKLLLSDSGFYLCAWSRPPGRIEQYFGPGTRLTVT.

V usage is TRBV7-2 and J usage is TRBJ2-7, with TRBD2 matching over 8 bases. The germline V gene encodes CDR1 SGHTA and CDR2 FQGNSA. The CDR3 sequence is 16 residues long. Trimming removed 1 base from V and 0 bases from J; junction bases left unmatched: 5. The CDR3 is CASSLGPSGRSYEQYF. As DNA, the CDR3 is TGTGCCAGCAGCTTAGGGCCTAGCGGGCGCTCCTACGAGCAGTACTTC.

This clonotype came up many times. The CDR3 region is CASRERADNTGELFF. The DNA for the CDR3 is TGCGCCAGCAGGGAAAGGGCAGACAACACCGGGGAGCTGTTTTTT. The chain employs TRBV5-1 and TRBJ2-2; no clear D gene. V was clipped by 5 bases and J by 2 bases, with 13 bases between them. The length of the CDR3 is 15 residues. Germline CDR1 reads SGHRS; CDR2 reads YFSETQ.

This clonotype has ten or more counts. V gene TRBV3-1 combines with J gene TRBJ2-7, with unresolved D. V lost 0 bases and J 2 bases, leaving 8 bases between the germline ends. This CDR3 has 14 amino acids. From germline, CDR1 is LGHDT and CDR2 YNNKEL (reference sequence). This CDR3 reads CASSQDRWTYEQYV. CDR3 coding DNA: TGTGCCAGCAGCCAAGATCGGTGGACCTACGAGCAGTACGTC.

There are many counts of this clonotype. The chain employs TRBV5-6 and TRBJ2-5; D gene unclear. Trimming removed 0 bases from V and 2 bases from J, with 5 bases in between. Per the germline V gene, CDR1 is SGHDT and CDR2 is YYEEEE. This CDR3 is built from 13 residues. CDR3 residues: CASSLVEQETQYF. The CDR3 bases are TGTGCCAGCAGCTTGGTTGAGCAAGAGACCCAGTACTTC.

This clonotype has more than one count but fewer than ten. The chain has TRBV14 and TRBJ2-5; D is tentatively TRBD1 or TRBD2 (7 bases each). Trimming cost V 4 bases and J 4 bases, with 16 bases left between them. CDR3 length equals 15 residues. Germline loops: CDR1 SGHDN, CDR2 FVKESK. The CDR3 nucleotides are TGTGCCAGCAGCCGCCTGACAGGGAGGGGAGAGACCCAGTACTTC. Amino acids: CASSRLTGRGETQYF.

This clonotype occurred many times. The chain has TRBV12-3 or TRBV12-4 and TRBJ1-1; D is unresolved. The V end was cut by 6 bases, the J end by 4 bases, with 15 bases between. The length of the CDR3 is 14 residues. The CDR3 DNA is TGTGCCAGCAGGATGCGGGAATTTAGCACTGAAGCTTTCTTT. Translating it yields CASRMREFSTEAFF.

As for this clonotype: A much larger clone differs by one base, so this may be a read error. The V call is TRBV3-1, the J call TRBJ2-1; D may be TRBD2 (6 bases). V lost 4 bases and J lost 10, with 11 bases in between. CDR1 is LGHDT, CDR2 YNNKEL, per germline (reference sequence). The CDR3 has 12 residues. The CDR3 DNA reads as TGTGCCAGCAGCCCCATGGGAGGCGAGCAGTTCTTC. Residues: CASSPMGGEQFF.

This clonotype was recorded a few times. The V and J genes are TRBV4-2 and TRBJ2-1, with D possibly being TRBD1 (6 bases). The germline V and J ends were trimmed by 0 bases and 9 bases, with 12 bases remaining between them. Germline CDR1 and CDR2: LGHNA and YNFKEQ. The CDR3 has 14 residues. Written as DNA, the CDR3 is TGTGCCAGCAGCCAAGATACAGGGCGCACTGAGCAGTTCTTC. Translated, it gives CASSQDTGRTEQFF.

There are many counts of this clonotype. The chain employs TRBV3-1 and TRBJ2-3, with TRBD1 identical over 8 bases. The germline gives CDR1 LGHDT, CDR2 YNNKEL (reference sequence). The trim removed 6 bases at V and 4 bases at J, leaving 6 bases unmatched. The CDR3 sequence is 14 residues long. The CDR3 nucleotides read TGTGCCAGCAGGCGCAGGGGGCTGCCAGATACGCAGTATTTT. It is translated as CASRRRGLPDTQYF.

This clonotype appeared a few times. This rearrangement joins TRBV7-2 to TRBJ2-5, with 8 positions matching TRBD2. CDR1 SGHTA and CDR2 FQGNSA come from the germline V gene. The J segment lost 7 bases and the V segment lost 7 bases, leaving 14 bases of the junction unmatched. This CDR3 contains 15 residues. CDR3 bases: TGTGCCAGCACCCAAGTCTCGGGGGGGGGGGGGACCCAGTACTTC. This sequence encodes CASTQVSGGGGTQYF.

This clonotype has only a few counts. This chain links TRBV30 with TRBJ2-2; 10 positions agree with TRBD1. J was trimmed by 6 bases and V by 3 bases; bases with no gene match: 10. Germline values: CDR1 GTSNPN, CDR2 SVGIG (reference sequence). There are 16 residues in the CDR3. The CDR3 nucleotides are TGTGCCTGGAGGCCCCGGGACAGGGGAATGGCCGGGGAGCTGTTTTTT. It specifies CAWRPRDRGMAGELFF.

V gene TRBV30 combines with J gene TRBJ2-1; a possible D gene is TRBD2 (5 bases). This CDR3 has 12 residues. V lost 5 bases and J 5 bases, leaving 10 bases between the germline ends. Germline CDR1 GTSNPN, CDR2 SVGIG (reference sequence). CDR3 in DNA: TGTGCCTGGGCCCTCGGGAACAATGAGCAGTTCTTC. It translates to CAWALGNNEQFF.